A selection of T cell receptor beta chains follows, all from one sample in a study of beta chain features in type 1 diabetes. Only in-frame clones appear in the TCRdb table, and some are missing; sequencing was by immunoSEQ multiplex PCR. The sample consists of about 290,000 clones, approximately 8% of them appearing once. Sequencing used central memory CD4+ T cells from blood. The source of these receptors is a woman between 18 and 30 years old in good health. Both conserved end residues are part of each CDR3. Fields, in order: J gene, V gene, D gene, clone size, CDR3 protein, CDR3 DNA. A D gene is named only where the DNA matches it firmly. Expanded clones are given a class, and other clones once, few, many or no size at all.

TRBJ2-1	TRBV14	.	.	CASSQGYYNEQFF	TGTGCCAGCAGCCAAGGTTACTACAATGAGCAGTTCTTC
TRBJ2-1	TRBV25-1	.	many	CASSETYNEQFF	TGTGCCAGCAGTGAGACCTACAATGAGCAGTTCTTC
TRBJ1-1	TRBV10-3	.	few	CAISDPEQGANTEAFF	TGTGCCATCAGTGACCCCGAACAGGGAGCGAACACTGAAGCTTTCTTT
TRBJ1-2	TRBV30	.	.	CAWSAGRGGGYTF	TGTGCCTGGAGTGCCGGACGAGGAGGCGGCTACACCTTC
TRBJ2-5	TRBV11-3	TRBD2	.	CASSATSVPKETQYF	TGTGCCAGCAGTGCGACTAGCGTCCCCAAAGAGACCCAGTACTTC
TRBJ2-7	TRBV11-1	TRBD2	many	CASSRAGTSGIKSYEQYF	TGTGCCAGCAGCAGGGCCGGGACTAGCGGGATCAAGTCCTACGAGCAGTACTTC
TRBJ2-3	TRBV29-1	.	few	CSALRGTDTQYF	TGCAGCGCCTTAAGGGGAACAGATACGCAGTATTTT
TRBJ2-3	TRBV6-1	TRBD2	few	CASRASGAIDTQYF	TGTGCCAGCAGGGCTAGCGGGGCGATAGATACGCAGTATTTT
TRBJ1-3	TRBV28	.	few	CASINRGQNTIYF	TGTGCCAGCATCAATCGGGGACAAAACACCATATATTTT
TRBJ1-5	TRBV7-8	.	.	CASSSGGFKGRGQPQHF	TGTGCCAGCAGCTCCGGCGGGTTCAAAGGGCGGGGTCAGCCCCAGCATTTT
TRBJ2-1	TRBV27	.	few	CASSPLTGAYNEQFF	TGTGCCAGCAGCCCATTGACGGGGGCCTACAATGAGCAGTTCTTC
TRBJ1-5	TRBV5-1	.	few	CASSNVGGYRSNQPQHF	TGCGCCAGCAGTAACGTTGGCGGGTACAGGAGCAATCAGCCCCAGCATTTT
TRBJ2-1	TRBV5-8	.	few	CASSLGEGAYNEQFF	TGTGCCAGCAGCTTGGGCGAGGGAGCCTACAATGAGCAGTTCTTC
TRBJ2-4	TRBV14	TRBD1	many	CASSFGTVKNIQYF	TGTGCCAGCAGCTTCGGGACAGTAAAAAACATTCAGTACTTC
TRBJ1-1	TRBV18	.	many	CASSPAARNTEAFF	TGTGCCAGCTCACCGGCAGCGAGGAACACTGAAGCTTTCTTT
TRBJ2-3	TRBV7-9	.	.	CASSLMQNTQYF	TGTGCCAGCAGCTTGATGCAGAATACGCAGTATTTT
TRBJ2-6	TRBV7-9	.	.	CASSLKSQGSGANVLTF	TGTGCCAGCAGCTTGAAATCACAAGGCTCTGGGGCCAACGTCCTGACTTTC
TRBJ1-2	TRBV25-1	.	few	CASSRGANYGYTF	TGTGCCAGTTCACGGGGCGCTAACTATGGCTACACCTTC
TRBJ2-1	TRBV6-6	TRBD2	many	CASTLADYNEQFF	TGTGCCAGCACCCTAGCGGATTACAATGAGCAGTTCTTC
TRBJ2-5	TRBV11-2	.	.	CASSLDLGRSKTQYF	TGTGCCAGCAGCTTAGATCTTGGGAGGTCAAAGACCCAGTACTTC
TRBJ2-3	TRBV7-9	TRBD2	.	CASSFPLAGAPTDTQYF	TGTGCCAGCAGCTTTCCCTTAGCGGGGGCGCCGACAGATACGCAGTATTTT
TRBJ2-3	TRBV7-6	TRBD2	.	CASSSGLAGESTDTQYF	TGTGCCAGCAGCTCGGGACTAGCGGGAGAAAGCACAGATACGCAGTATTTT